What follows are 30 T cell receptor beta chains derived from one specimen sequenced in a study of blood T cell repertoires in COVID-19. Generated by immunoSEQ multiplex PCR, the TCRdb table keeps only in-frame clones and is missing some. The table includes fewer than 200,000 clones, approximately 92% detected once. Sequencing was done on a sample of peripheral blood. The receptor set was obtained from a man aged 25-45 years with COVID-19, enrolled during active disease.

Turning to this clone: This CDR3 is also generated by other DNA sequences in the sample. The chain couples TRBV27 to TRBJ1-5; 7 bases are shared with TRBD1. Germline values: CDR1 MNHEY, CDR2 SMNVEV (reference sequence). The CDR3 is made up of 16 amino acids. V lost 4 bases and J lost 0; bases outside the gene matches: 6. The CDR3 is CASSSTGTYSNQPQHF. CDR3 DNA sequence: TGTGCCAGCAGTTCGACAGGGACTTATAGCAATCAGCCCCAGCATTTT.

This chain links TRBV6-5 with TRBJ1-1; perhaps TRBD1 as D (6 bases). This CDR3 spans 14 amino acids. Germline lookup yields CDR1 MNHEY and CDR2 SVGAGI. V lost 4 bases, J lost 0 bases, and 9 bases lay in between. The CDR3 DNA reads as TGTGCCAGCAGTTGGACAGAGTTGAACACTGAAGCTTTCTTT. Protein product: CASSWTELNTEAFF.

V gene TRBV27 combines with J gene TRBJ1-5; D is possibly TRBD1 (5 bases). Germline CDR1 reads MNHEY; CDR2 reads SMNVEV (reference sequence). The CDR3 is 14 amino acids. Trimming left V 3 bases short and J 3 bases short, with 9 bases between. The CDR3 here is CASSFGGYNQPQHF. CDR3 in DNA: TGTGCCAGCAGTTTCGGGGGATACAATCAGCCCCAGCATTTT.

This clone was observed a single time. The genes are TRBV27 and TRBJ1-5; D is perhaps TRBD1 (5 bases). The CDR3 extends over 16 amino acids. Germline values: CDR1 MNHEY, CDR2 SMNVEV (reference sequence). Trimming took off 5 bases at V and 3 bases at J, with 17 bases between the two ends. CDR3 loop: CASSPSGGELNQPQHF. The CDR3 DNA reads TGTGCCAGCAGTCCCTCTGGGGGGGAACTCAATCAGCCCCAGCATTTT.

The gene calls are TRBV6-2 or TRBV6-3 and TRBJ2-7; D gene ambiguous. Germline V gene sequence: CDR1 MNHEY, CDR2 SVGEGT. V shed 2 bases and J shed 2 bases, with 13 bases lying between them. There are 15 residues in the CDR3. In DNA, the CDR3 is TGTGCCAGCAGTTACGGAGACCCACCTACCTACGAGCAGTACTTC. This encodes CASSYGDPPTYEQYF.

The CDR3 sequence: CASSLGGPEAFF. DNA for the CDR3: TGTGCCAGCAGTCTAGGAGGCCCCGAAGCTTTCTTT. The genes are TRBV12-3 or TRBV12-4 and TRBJ1-1; D unresolved. The V gene lost 5 bases and the J gene lost 8 bases, with 12 bases spanning the gap. The CDR3 is 12 residues long.

In nucleotides, the CDR3 is TGTGCCAGCAGCTTAAATGGGGCACCTAAAGCTAACTATGGCTACACCTTC. Protein: CASSLNGAPKANYGYTF. The V call is TRBV7-2, the J call TRBJ1-2; TRBD1 might be the D (5 bases). Trimming took off 2 bases at V and 0 bases at J, with 16 bases between the two ends. This CDR3 comprises 17 residues. CDR1 is SGHTA and CDR2 is FQGNSA in the germline V gene.

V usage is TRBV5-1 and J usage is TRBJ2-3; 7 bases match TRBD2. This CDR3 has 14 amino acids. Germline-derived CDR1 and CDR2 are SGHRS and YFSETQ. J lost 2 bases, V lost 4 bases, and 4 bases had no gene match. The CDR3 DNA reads TGCGCCAGCAGCGGGGGGGGAACCACAGATACGCAGTATTTT. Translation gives CASSGGGTTDTQYF.

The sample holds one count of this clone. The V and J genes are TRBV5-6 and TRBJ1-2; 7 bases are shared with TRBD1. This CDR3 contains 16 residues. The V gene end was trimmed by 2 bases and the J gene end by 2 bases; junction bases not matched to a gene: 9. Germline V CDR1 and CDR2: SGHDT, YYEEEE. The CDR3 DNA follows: TGTGCCAGCAGCTTAGGAACAGGGGCTGGGAACTATGGCTACACCTTC. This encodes CASSLGTGAGNYGYTF.

CDR3 amino acids: CASSSHGRGGVEKLFF. Written as DNA, the CDR3 is TGTGCCAGCAGTTCCCACGGTAGAGGGGGGGTTGAAAAACTGTTTTTT. The chain carries TRBV28 and TRBJ1-4, with a possible D match to TRBD1 (6 bases). V was trimmed by 4 bases and J by 7 bases, leaving 19 bases between them. This CDR3 contains 16 residues. The germline CDR1 and CDR2 sequences are MDHEN and SYDVKM.

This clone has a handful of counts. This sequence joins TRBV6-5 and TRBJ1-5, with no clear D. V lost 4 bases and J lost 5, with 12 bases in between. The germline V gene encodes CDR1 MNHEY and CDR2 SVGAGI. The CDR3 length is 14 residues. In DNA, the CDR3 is TGTGCCAGCAGTTCTGGCAGGATCCATCAGCCCCAGCATTTT. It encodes CASSSGRIHQPQHF.

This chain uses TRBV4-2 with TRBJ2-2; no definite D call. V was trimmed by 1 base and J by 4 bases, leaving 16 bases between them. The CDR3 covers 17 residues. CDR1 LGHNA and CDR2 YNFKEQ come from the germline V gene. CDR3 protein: CASSQVLGSPTTGELFF. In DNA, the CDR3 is TGTGCCAGCAGCCAAGTCCTGGGCAGTCCGACCACCGGGGAGCTGTTTTTT.

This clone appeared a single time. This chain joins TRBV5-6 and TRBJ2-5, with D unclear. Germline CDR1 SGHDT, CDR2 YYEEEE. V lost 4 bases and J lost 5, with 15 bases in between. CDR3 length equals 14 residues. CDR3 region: CASSLDSYGETQYF. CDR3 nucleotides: TGTGCCAGCAGCCTAGACTCATATGGGGAGACCCAGTACTTC.

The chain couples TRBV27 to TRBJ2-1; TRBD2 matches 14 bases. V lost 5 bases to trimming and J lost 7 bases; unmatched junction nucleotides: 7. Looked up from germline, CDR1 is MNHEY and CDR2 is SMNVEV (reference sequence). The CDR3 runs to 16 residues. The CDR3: CASSRTGTSGRNEQFF. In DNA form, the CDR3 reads TGTGCCAGCAGTCGGACCGGGACTAGCGGGAGAAATGAGCAGTTCTTC.

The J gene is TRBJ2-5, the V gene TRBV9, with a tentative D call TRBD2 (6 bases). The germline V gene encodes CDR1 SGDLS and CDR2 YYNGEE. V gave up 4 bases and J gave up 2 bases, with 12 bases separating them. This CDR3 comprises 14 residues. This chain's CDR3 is CASSPRLVQETQYF. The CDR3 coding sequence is TGTGCCAGCAGCCCACGACTAGTTCAAGAGACCCAGTACTTC.

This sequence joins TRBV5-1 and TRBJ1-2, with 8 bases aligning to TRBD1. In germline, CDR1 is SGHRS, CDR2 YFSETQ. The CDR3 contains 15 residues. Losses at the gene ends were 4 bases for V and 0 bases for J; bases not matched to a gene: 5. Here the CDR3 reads CASSMDRDANYGYTF. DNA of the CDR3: TGCGCCAGCAGCATGGACAGGGATGCTAACTATGGCTACACCTTC.

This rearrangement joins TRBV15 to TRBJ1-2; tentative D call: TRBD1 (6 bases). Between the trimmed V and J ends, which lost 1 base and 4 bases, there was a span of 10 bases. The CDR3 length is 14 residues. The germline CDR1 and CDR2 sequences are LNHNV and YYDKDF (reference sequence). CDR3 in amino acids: CATSRGGGSYGYTF. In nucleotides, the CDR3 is TGTGCCACCAGCAGAGGGGGGGGCAGCTATGGCTACACCTTC.

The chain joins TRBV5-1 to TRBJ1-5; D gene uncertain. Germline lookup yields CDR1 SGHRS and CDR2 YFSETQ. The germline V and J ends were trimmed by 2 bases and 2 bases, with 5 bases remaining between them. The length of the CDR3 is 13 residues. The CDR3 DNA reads TGCGCCAGCAGCTTTGGAGGCAATCAGCCCCAGCATTTT. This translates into CASSFGGNQPQHF.

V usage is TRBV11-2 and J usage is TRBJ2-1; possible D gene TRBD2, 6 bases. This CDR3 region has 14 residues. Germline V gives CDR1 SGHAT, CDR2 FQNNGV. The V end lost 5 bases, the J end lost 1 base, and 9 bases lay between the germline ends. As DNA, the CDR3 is TGTGCCAGCAGCCGACTAGGATCCTACAATGAGCAGTTCTTC. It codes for CASSRLGSYNEQFF.

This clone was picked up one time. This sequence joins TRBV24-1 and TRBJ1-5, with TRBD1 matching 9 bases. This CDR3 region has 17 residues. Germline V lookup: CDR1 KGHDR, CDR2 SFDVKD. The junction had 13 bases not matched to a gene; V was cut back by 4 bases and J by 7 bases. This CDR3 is CATSDQEPGQGNQPQHF. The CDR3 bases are TGTGCCACCAGTGACCAAGAACCGGGACAGGGTAACCAGCCCCAGCATTTT.

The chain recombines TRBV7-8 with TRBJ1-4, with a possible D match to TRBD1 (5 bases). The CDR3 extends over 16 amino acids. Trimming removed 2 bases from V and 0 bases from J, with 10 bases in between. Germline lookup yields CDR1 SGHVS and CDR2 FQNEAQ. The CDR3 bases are TGTGCCAGCAGCTTATACCGGGGGGCAACTAATGAAAAACTGTTTTTT. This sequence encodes CASSLYRGATNEKLFF.

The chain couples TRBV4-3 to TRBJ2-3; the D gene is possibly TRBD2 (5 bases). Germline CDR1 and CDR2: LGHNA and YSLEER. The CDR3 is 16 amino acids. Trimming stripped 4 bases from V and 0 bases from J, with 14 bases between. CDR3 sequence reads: CASSPRAAPSTDTQYF. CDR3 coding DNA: TGCGCCAGCAGCCCACGAGCGGCCCCTAGCACAGATACGCAGTATTTT.

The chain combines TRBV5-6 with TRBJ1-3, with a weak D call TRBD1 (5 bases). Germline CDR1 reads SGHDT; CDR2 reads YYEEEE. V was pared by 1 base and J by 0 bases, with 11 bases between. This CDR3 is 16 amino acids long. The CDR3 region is CASSLIGGSSGNTIYF. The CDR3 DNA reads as TGTGCCAGCAGCTTGATCGGGGGTTCCTCTGGAAACACCATATATTTT. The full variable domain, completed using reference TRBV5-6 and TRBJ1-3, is DAGVTQSPTHLIKTRGQQVTLRCSPKSGHDTVSWYQQALGQGPQFIFQYYEEEERQRGNFPDRFSGHQFPNYSSELNVNALLLGDSALYLCASSLIGGSSGNTIYFGEGSWLTVV.

The CDR3 loop reads CASSYRSPSGSVYEQYF. For the CDR3, the DNA is TGTGCCAGCAGTTATAGGAGTCCTAGCGGGAGCGTTTACGAGCAGTACTTC. V usage is TRBV6-2 or TRBV6-3 and J usage is TRBJ2-7; 10 positions match TRBD2. V gave up 3 bases and J gave up 4 bases; unmatched junction bases: 12. There are 17 residues in the CDR3. Per the germline V gene, CDR1 is MNHEY and CDR2 is SVGEGT.

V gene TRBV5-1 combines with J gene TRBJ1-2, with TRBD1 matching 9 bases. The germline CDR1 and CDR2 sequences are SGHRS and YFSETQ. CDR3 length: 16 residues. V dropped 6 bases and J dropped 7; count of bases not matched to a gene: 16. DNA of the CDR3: TGCGCCAGCACTATAATCCCGGGACAGGGAGTTGGTGGCTACACCTTC. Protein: CASTIIPGQGVGGYTF.

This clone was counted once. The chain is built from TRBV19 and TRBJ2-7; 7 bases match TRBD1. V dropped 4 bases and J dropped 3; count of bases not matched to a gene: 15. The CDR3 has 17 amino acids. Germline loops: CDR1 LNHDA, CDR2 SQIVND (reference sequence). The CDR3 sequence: CASSNSIVRDRVYEQYF. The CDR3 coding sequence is TGTGCCAGTAGTAATTCGATCGTTCGTGACAGGGTCTACGAGCAGTACTTC.

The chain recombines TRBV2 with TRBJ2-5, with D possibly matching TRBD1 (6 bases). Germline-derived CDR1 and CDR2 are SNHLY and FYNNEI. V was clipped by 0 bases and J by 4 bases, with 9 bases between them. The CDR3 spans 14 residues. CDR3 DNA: TGTGCCAGCAGTGAAGCAGGGGGTGCAGAGACCCAGTACTTC. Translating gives CASSEAGGAETQYF.

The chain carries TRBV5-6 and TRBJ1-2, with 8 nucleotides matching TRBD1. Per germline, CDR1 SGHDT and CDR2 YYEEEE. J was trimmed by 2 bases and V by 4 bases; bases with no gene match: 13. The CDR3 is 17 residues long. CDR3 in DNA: TGTGCCAGCAGCCCATTCTCCAGGGGGCGCCCCAACTATGGCTACACCTTC. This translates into CASSPFSRGRPNYGYTF.

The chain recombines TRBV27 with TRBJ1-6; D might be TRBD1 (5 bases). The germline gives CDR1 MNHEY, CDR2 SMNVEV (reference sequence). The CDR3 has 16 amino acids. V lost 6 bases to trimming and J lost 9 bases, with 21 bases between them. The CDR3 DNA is TGTGCCAGCAGCGGGACTACTTCGGGTATCGGTTCACCCCTCCACTTT. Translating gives CASSGTTSGIGSPLHF.

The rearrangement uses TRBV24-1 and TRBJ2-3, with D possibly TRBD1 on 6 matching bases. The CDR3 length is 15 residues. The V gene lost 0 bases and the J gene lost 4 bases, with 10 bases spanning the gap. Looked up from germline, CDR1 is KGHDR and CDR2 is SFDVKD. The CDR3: CATSDLHPGADTQYF. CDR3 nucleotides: TGTGCCACCAGTGATTTGCATCCAGGGGCAGATACGCAGTATTTT.